The entry below describes one TCR beta chain. The entry originates in a study of CD8 T cells in Susac syndrome. CDR3 length equals 13 residues. Between the trimmed V and J ends, which lost 1 base and 5 bases, there was a span of 8 bases. CDR1 SEHNR and CDR2 FQNEAQ come from the germline V gene (reference sequence). The control group consisted of healthy donors matched for age and sex. FACS enriched CD8+ TEMRA cells, while bulk CD8+ and CD4+ were negatively isolated. Random hexamers primed reverse transcription of 0.5 to 1 ug RNA. The authors amplified TCR beta CDR3 across 54 Vbeta and 13 Jbeta using immunoSEQ multiplex PCR. TCRdb itself ran the immunoSEQ multiplex PCR reads through MiXCR, one entry per CDR3 protein. The data contain some 99,000 distinct CDR3 sequences, around 95% of them singletons.

This clonotype originated in a human donor in good health. The sample taken for sequencing was CD4+ T cells from PBMCs. The chain carries TRBV7-9 and TRBJ1-1; no reliable D call. CDR3 coding DNA: TGTGCCAGCAGCTTAGTCGAGGGAACTGAAGCTTTCTTT. It is translated as CASSLVEGTEAFF. Together with reference TRBV7-9 and TRBJ1-1, the CDR3 gives the full variable domain: DTGVSQNPRHKITKRGQNVTFRCDPISEHNRLYWYRQTLGQGPEFLTYFQNEAQLEKSRLLSDRFSAERPKGSFSTLEIQRTEQGDSAMYLCASSLVEGTEAFFGQGTRLTVV.